The rows below give T cell receptor beta chains drawn from one sample of a study of memory CD4+ T cells and cytomegalovirus serostatus. Only in-frame clones appear in the TCRdb table, and some are missing; sequencing was by immunoSEQ multiplex PCR. Among some 57,000 clones, roughly four fifths were seen once, and the ten largest hold 0.82%. Sequencing was performed on memory CD4+ T cells from blood. These receptors all stem from an adult in good health and CMV-seronegative. The CDR3 runs from the conserved cysteine through the conserved F or W. D genes are given only for firm matches. Clone sizes are given selectively: once, few, many, or a class where the clone is expanded.

len	abundance	v_gene	j_gene	d_gene	CDR3nt	CDR3aa
15	once	TRBV7-3	TRBJ2-1	TRBD2	TGTGCCAGCAGCTTAAACGGGAGGGGGGGGAATGAGCAGTTCTTC	CASSLNGRGGNEQFF
13	.	TRBV6-1	TRBJ1-5	.	TGTGCCAGCAGCACAGTGATCGGTCAGCCCCAGCATTTT	CASSTVIGQPQHF
13	.	TRBV5-1	TRBJ2-7	.	TGCGCCAGCAGCTTATCCTGGGGCTACGAGCAGTACTTC	CASSLSWGYEQYF
14	few	TRBV6-9	TRBJ2-7	TRBD1	TGTGCCAGGAACTCGACAGGGGCCCTCGGCGAGCAGTACTTC	CARNSTGALGEQYF
15	.	TRBV9	TRBJ2-3	TRBD2	TGTGCCAGCAGCGTAGGGGCGCGGGGGGGAGATACGCAGTATTTT	CASSVGARGGDTQYF
15	.	TRBV4-2	TRBJ1-2	.	TGTGCCAGCAGCCAAGAGTGGGTGGGGGTCGGCGGCTACACCTTC	CASSQEWVGVGGYTF
15	.	TRBV15	TRBJ2-1	.	TGTGCCACCAGCAGAGATCGTGGAGAATACAATGAGCAGTTCTTC	CATSRDRGEYNEQFF
13	.	TRBV6-5	TRBJ1-6	TRBD1	TGTGCCAGCAGAGGACAGGGCGGTTCACCCCTCCACTTT	CASRGQGGSPLHF
10	.	TRBV20-1	TRBJ1-1	.	TGCAGTGCCCTAACCACTGAAGCTTTCTTT	CSALTTEAFF
14	.	TRBV19	TRBJ2-7	.	TGTGCCAGTAGTGTCACCAGGTACACCTACGAGCAGTACTTC	CASSVTRYTYEQYF
20	few	TRBV28	TRBJ2-4	TRBD2	TGTGCCAGCAGTTTCCCCACGATATCCAGCGGGGTACTAGCCAAAAACATTCAGTACTTC	CASSFPTISSGVLAKNIQYF
13	.	TRBV7-6	TRBJ1-6	TRBD1	TGTGCCAGCAGCTTAAGTGATGGACAGGCCCTCCACTTT	CASSLSDGQALHF
14	.	TRBV18	TRBJ2-1	.	TGTGCCAGCTCACCCAGCTATGCCTACAATGAGCAGTTCTTC	CASSPSYAYNEQFF
15	.	TRBV11-2	TRBJ1-3	.	TGTGCCAGCAGCGCCCGTGGGAGCTCTGGAAACACCATATATTTT	CASSARGSSGNTIYF
14	.	TRBV5-1	TRBJ1-4	TRBD1	TGCGCCAGCGCTACCGGGACAGTTCATGAAAAACTGTTTTTT	CASATGTVHEKLFF
16	.	TRBV4-2	TRBJ2-7	TRBD2	TGTGCCAGCAGCCAACAAGCCGGGACTAGCACCTACGAGCAGTACTTC	CASSQQAGTSTYEQYF
14	.	TRBV5-1	TRBJ1-4	TRBD1	TGCGCCAGCAGCGCGACAGGGTCTGCTGAAAAACTGTTTTTT	CASSATGSAEKLFF
16	.	TRBV11-2	TRBJ2-7	.	TGTGCCAGCAGCCCATTAGCACGGCAGGGGCCTTTTGAGCAGTACTTC	CASSPLARQGPFEQYF
15	.	TRBV2	TRBJ2-1	.	TGTGCCAGCAGTAAGGACAAGATACTTCTGAATGAGCAGTTCTTC	CASSKDKILLNEQFF
17	once	TRBV7-2	TRBJ2-6	TRBD1	TGTGCCAGCAGCTCCCGGACAGGGAGACCTGGGGCCAACGTCCTGACTTTC	CASSSRTGRPGANVLTF
14	.	TRBV28	TRBJ1-5	.	TGTGCCAGCAGTTCCAGGGGTCCAGGGAGGCCCCAGCATTTT	CASSSRGPGRPQHF
14	.	TRBV5-1	TRBJ2-1	TRBD1	TGCGCCAGCAGCTGGGACAGGGATGTAGGTGAGCAGTTCTTC	CASSWDRDVGEQFF
14	once	TRBV6-6	TRBJ2-3	.	TGTGCCAGCACCCACAGGGTGAGAGGCGATACGCAGTATTTT	CASTHRVRGDTQYF
13	.	TRBV2	TRBJ2-1	.	TGTGCCAGCAAAATGGGCACGGGCAATGAGCAGTTCTTC	CASKMGTGNEQFF
15	.	TRBV6-4	TRBJ1-1	.	TGTGCCAGCAGCCTTGAGGGGGGAAGGGGCACTGAAGCTTTCTTT	CASSLEGGRGTEAFF
15	.	TRBV5-4	TRBJ1-5	.	TGTGCCAGCATAATCGGCGGCGACTGCAATCAGCCCCAGCATTTT	CASIIGGDCNQPQHF
14	.	TRBV11-2	TRBJ2-5	.	TGTGCCAGCAGCTTGATTGCCGGGCGCCAGACCCAGTACTTC	CASSLIAGRQTQYF
12	.	TRBV5-1	TRBJ2-7	.	TGCGCCAGCAGCCTTGACTACTACGAGCAGTACTTC	CASSLDYYEQYF
14	.	TRBV27	TRBJ1-5	.	TGTGCCAGCAGCCCGAGATCTGGGACTCAGCCCCAGCATTTT	CASSPRSGTQPQHF
12	.	TRBV12-5	TRBJ2-3	.	TGTGCTAGTGGGGACGCAGCGGATACGCAGTATTTT	CASGDAADTQYF
13	few	TRBV19	TRBJ2-7	TRBD1	TGTGCCAGTAGCCCGGACAGGGGCGGCGAGCAGTACTTC	CASSPDRGGEQYF
14	few	TRBV5-4	TRBJ2-7	TRBD1	TGTGCCAGCAGCCCGAGGACAGGAGCGTACGAGCAGTACTTC	CASSPRTGAYEQYF
18	once	TRBV18	TRBJ2-1	.	TGTGCCAGCTCACGAACTCCCGCGGCATCCGGAATTAGGGATGAGCAGTTCTTC	CASSRTPAASGIRDEQFF
15	.	TRBV11-2	TRBJ2-7	TRBD2	TGTGCCAGCAGCTTAGGACTAGCGGGGCAATACGAGCAGTACTTC	CASSLGLAGQYEQYF
16	once	TRBV28	TRBJ1-4	.	TGTGCCAGCAGTTTTATGAAAGGGGGTGGCGGTGAAAAACTGTTTTTT	CASSFMKGGGGEKLFF
15	.	TRBV7-6	TRBJ1-3	.	TGTGCCAGCAGCACCCAGAAAGCGGCTGGAAACACCATATATTTT	CASSTQKAAGNTIYF
15	.	TRBV7-9	TRBJ2-6	.	TGTGCCAGCCCTACCCCCCACTCTGGGGCCAACGTCCTGACTTTC	CASPTPHSGANVLTF
12	.	TRBV6-5	TRBJ2-6	.	TGTGCCAGCAGCTCTAGGCACGGCCCCCAGACTTTC	CASSSRHGPQTF
12	.	TRBV30	TRBJ2-7	TRBD2	TGTGCCTTCAAAGCGGGGGCCTACGAGCAGTACTTC	CAFKAGAYEQYF
14	.	TRBV5-1	TRBJ2-5	.	TGCGCCAGCAGCGCGGGACAGCTGGAAGAGACCCAGTACTTC	CASSAGQLEETQYF
14	.	TRBV5-1	TRBJ2-1	.	TGCGCCAGCAGCTCCTTGAAGACCTACAATGAGCAGTTCTTC	CASSSLKTYNEQFF